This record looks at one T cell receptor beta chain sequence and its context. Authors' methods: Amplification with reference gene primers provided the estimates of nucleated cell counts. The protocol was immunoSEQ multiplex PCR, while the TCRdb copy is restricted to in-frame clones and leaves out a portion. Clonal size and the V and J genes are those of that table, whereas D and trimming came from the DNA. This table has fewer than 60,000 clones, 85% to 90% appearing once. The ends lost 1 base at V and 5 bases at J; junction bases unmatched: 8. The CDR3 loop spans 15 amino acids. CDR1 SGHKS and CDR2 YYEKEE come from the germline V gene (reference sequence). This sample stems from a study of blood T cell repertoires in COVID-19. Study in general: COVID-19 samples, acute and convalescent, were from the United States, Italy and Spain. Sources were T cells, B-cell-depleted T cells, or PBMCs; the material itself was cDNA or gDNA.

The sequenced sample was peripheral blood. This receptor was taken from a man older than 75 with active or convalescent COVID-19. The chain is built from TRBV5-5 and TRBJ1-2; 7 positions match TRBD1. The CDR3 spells CASSLYRGKSYGYTF. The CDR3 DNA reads TGTGCCAGCAGCTTGTACAGGGGCAAGTCTTATGGCTACACCTTC.